This T cell receptor beta chain was observed in a study of T-cell memory formation after mild COVID-19. The CDR3 runs to 16 residues. V lost 6 bases to trimming and J lost 0 bases; unmatched junction nucleotides: 11. The germline CDR1 and CDR2 sequences are SEHNR and FQNEAQ (reference sequence). This clonotype was detected ten times or more. Amplification by 5'RACE using constant-segment primers produced TCR alpha and TCR beta cDNA libraries that carried sample barcodes and UMIs. One entry per CDR3 protein, called by TCRdb with MiXCR from the 5' RACE reads. The table has roughly 110,000 distinct CDR3 sequences, 9.5% to 15% seen once.

Sequencing was done on a sample of PBMCs or a T cell subset sorted from them (not recorded which). The chain uses TRBV7-9 and TRBJ2-7; TRBD1 matches 7 bases. This sequence was found in an adult woman who had mild COVID-19 (a few samples of this study predate the infection). Cell type and time point are not known. CDR3 in amino acids: CASSPTAGTASYEQYF. The CDR3 bases are TGTGCCAGCAGTCCGACCGCCGGGACAGCCTCCTACGAGCAGTACTTC.